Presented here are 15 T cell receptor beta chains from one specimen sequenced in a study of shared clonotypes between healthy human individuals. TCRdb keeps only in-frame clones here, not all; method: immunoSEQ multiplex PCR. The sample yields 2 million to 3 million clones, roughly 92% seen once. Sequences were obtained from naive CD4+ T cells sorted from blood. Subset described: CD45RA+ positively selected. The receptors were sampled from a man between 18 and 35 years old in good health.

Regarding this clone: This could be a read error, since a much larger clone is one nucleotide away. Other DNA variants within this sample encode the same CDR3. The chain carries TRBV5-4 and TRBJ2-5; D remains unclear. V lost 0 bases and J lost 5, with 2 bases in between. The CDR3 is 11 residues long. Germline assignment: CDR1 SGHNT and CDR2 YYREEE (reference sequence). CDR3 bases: TGTGCCAGCAGCTTGGATGAGACCCAGTACTTC. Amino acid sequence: CASSLDETQYF.

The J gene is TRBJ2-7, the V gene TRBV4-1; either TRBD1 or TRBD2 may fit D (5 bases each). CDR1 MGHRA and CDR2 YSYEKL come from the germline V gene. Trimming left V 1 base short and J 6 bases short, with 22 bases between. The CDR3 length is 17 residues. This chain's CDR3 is CASSQADELLRGGEQYF. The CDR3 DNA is TGCGCCAGCAGCCAAGCAGACGAGCTGCTACGGGGCGGCGAGCAGTACTTC.

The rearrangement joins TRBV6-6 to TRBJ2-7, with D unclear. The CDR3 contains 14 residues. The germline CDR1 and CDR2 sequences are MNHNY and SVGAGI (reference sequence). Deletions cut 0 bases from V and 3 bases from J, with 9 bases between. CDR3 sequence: CASSYSSTFYEQYF. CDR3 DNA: TGTGCCAGCAGTTACTCGTCGACCTTCTACGAGCAGTACTTC.

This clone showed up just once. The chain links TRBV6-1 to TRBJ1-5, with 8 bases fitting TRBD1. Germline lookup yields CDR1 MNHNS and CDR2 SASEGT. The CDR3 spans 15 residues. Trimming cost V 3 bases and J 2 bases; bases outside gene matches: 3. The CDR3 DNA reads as TGTGCCAGCAGTGACCAGACAGGGGGCAATCAGCCCCAGCATTTT. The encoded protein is CASSDQTGGNQPQHF.

This CDR3 is CASGLEGTSTDTQYF. The CDR3 nucleotides read TGTGCTAGTGGTTTGGAGGGGACTAGCACAGATACGCAGTATTTT. This sequence joins TRBV12-5 and TRBJ2-3, with D possibly matching TRBD2 (6 bases). V was shortened by 1 base and J by 0 bases, with 8 bases between the two germline ends. The CDR3 extends over 15 amino acids. Germline assignment: CDR1 LGHNT and CDR2 FRNRAP.

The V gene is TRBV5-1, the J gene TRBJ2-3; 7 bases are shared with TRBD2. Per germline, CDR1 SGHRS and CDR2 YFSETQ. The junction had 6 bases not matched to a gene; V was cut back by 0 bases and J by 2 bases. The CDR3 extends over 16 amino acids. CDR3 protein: CASSLGRGGPTDTQYF. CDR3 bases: TGCGCCAGCAGCTTGGGACGGGGAGGGCCCACAGATACGCAGTATTTT.

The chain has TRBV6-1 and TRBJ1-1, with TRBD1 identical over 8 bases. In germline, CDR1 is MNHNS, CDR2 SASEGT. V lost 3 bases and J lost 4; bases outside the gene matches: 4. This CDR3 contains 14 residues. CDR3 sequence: CASSDRQGSTEAFF. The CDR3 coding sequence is TGTGCCAGCAGTGACAGACAGGGGTCCACTGAAGCTTTCTTT.

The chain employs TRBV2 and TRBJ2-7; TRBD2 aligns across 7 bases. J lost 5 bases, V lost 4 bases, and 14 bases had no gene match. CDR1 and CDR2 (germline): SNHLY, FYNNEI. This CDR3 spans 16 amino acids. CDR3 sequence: CASSVKAGLKADEQYF. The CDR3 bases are TGTGCCAGCAGTGTTAAAGCGGGGCTAAAGGCCGACGAGCAGTACTTC.

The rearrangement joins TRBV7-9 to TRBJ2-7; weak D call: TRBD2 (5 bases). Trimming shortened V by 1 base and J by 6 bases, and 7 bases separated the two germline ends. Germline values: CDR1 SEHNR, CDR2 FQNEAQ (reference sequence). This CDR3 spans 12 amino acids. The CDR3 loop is CASSLVDSEQYF. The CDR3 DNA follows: TGTGCCAGCAGCTTAGTGGACTCCGAGCAGTACTTC.

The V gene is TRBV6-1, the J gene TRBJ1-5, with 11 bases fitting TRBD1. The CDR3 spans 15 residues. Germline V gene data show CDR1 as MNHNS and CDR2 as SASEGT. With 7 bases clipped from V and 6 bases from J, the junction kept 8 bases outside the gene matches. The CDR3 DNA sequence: TGTGCCAGCACCGCGGACAGGGGGCCCGGTCAGCCCCAGCATTTT. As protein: CASTADRGPGQPQHF.

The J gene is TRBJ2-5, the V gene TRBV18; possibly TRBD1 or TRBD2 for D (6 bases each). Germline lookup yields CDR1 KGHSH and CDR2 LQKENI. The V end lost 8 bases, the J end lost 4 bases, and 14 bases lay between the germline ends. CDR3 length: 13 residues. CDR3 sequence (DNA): TGTGCCAGCCTGCGGGGCAGGGGAGAGACCCAGTACTTC. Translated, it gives CASLRGRGETQYF.

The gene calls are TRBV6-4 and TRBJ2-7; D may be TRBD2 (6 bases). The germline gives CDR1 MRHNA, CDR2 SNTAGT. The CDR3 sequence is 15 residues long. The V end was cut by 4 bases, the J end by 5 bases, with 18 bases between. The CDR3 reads CASSVTGDLGNEQYF. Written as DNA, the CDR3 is TGTGCCAGCAGTGTCACGGGGGACCTTGGAAACGAGCAGTACTTC.

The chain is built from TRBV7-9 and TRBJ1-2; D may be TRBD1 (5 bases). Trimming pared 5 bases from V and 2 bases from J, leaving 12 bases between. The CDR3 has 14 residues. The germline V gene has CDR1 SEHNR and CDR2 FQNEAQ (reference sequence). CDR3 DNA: TGTGCCAGCAGCCAAGGGTGGGGGAACTATGGCTACACCTTC. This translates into CASSQGWGNYGYTF.

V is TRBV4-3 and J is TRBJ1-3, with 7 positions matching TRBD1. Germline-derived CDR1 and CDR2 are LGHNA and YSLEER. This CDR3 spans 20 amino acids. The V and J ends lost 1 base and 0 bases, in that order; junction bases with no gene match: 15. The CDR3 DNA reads TGCGCCAGCAGCCAAGGGTCCCTCTTGGGACAGCCATTCTCTGGAAACACCATATATTTT. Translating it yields CASSQGSLLGQPFSGNTIYF.

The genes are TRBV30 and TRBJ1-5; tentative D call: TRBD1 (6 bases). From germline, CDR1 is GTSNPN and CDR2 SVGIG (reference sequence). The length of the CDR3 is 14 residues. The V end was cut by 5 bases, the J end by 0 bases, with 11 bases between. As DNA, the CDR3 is TGTGCCTGGCAGGGGATTGATAGCAATCAGCCCCAGCATTTT. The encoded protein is CAWQGIDSNQPQHF.